This T cell receptor beta chain was recorded in a study of blood T cell repertoires in COVID-19. Study details: T cells, B-cell-depleted T cells, or PBMCs provided the cDNA or gDNA that served as material.

The repertoire was sequenced with immunoSEQ multiplex PCR; TCRdb's copy has only in-frame clones and lacks some. The table has a few hundred thousand clones, 86% seen once. CDR1 SQVTM and CDR2 ANQGSEA come from the germline V gene. V lost 7 bases and J lost 9, with 16 bases in between. This CDR3 is built from 12 residues. This receptor was identified in a woman between 25 and 40 years old with active or convalescent COVID-19. The chain employs TRBV29-1 and TRBJ2-1; D is perhaps TRBD2 (6 bases). The sample was peripheral blood. In DNA form, the CDR3 reads TGCAGCGCCGCCCCGGGGGTTTCTGAGCAGTTCTTC. This sequence encodes CSAAPGVSEQFF.